This T cell receptor beta chain is from a study of T-cell memory formation after mild COVID-19. Study conclusions and caveats: Contracting clones from day 15 to 85 had balanced CD4/CD8; later expanders favoured CD4+.

A single record per CDR3 protein comes from TCRdb applying MiXCR to the 5' RACE reads. The table shows roughly 320,000 distinct CDR3 sequences, with around 27% occurring only once. In regard to this clonotype: Its matching antigen is unknown.

The specimen sequenced was PBMCs or a T cell subset sorted from them (not recorded which). This sequence was found in an adult woman who had mild COVID-19 (a few samples of this study predate the infection). Cell type and time point are not known.

The CDR3 spells CSARESGQGAREQYF. As DNA, the CDR3 is TGCAGTGCTAGAGAGTCGGGACAGGGGGCGAGAGAGCAGTACTTC. The rearrangement joins TRBV20-1 to TRBJ2-7; 12 nucleotides match TRBD1. Trimming took 0 bases from V and 7 from J; bases not matched to a gene: 7. This CDR3 is 15 amino acids long. In germline, CDR1 is DFQATT, CDR2 SNEGSKA (reference sequence).